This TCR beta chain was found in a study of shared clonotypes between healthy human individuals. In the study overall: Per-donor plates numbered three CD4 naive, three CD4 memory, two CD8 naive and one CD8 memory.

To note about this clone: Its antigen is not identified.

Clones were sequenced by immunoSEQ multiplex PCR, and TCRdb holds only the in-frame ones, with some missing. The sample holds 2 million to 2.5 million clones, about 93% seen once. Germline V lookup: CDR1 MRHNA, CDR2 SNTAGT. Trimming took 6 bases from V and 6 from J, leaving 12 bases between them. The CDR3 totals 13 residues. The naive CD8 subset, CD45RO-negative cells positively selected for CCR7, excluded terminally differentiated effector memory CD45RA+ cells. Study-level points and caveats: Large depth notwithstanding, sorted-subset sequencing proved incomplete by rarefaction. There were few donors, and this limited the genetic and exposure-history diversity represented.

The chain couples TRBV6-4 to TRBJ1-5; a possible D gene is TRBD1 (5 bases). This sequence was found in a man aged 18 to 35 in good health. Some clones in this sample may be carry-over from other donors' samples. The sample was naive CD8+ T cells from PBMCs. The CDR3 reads CASSQGLFQPQHF. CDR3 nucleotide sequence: TGTGCCAGCAGCCAGGGACTTTTTCAGCCCCAGCATTTT.